Presented here are 2 T cell receptor beta chains from one specimen sequenced in a study of Graves' ophthalmopathy and Graves' hyperthyroidism. RNA served as the template for amplifying TCR beta CDR3 regions. A first-round RT-PCR used HTBI primers, followed by a second-round multiplex PCR. TCRdb fed the multiplex PCR reads into MiXCR, producing one record per CDR3 protein. The data contain about 740,000 distinct CDR3 sequences, roughly two fifths of them singletons. The sequencing input was peripheral blood. The receptors were gathered from an adult man with Graves' ophthalmopathy.

This clonotype was counted ten times or more. The chain is built from TRBV19 and TRBJ1-6; D call uncertain. The CDR3 totals 16 residues. Germline V gene sequence: CDR1 LNHDA, CDR2 SQIVND (reference sequence). V lost 5 bases and J lost 1, with 12 bases in between. CDR3 DNA sequence: TGTGCCAGTAGTCGCGGAAGGTCGTCCTATAATTCACCCCTCCACTTT. Its protein is CASSRGRSSYNSPLHF.

The rearrangement joins TRBV6-4 to TRBJ1-1, with a possible D match to TRBD1 (6 bases). Germline V gene sequence: CDR1 MRHNA, CDR2 SNTAGT. CDR3 length: 14 residues. Deletions cut 7 bases from V and 5 bases from J, with 17 bases between. CDR3 coding DNA: TGTGCCAGCATCCCGGCGGCAGGGGATACTGAAGCTTTCTTT. Protein: CASIPAAGDTEAFF.